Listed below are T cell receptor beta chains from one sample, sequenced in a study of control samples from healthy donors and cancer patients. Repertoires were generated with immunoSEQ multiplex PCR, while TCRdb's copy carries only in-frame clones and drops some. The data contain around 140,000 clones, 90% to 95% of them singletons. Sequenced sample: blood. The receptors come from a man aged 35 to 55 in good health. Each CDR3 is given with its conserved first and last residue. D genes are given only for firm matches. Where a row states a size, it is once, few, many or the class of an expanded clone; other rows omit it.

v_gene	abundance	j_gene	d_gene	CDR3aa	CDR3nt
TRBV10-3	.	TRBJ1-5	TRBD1	CAISESRQGLSNQPQHF	TGTGCCATCAGTGAGTCTCGACAGGGGCTTAGCAATCAGCCCCAGCATTTT
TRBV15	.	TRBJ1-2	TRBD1	CATSKGTGPNYGYTF	TGTGCCACCAGCAAAGGGACAGGGCCTAACTATGGCTACACCTTC
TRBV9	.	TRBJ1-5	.	CASSVGEGPAGGPQHF	TGTGCCAGCAGCGTAGGTGAGGGACCGGCTGGAGGGCCCCAGCATTTT
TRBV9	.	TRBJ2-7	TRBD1	CASSAAGTGRDEQYF	TGTGCCAGCAGCGCCGCCGGGACAGGGCGCGACGAGCAGTACTTC
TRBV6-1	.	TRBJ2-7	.	CASSEAGRFYEQYF	TGTGCCAGCAGTGAAGCAGGGAGGTTCTACGAGCAGTACTTC
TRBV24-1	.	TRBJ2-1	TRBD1	CATSDFDRGGNNEQFF	TGTGCCACCAGTGATTTCGACAGGGGGGGAAACAATGAGCAGTTCTTC
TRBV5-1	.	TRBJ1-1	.	CASSSGFEAFF	TGCGCCAGCAGCTCGGGTTTCGAAGCTTTCTTT
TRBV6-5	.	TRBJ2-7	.	CASLDGGSGLREQYF	TGTGCCAGCCTCGACGGGGGCAGTGGCCTACGGGAGCAGTACTTC
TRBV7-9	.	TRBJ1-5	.	CASSPDTNQPQHF	TGTGCCAGCAGCCCCGACACGAATCAGCCCCAGCATTTT
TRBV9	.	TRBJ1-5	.	CASSVGQIDQPQHF	TGTGCCAGCAGCGTAGGACAGATAGATCAGCCCCAGCATTTT
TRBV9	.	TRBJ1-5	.	CASSVEGGDQPQHF	TGTGCCAGCAGCGTAGAAGGGGGGGATCAGCCCCAGCATTTT
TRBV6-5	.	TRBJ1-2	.	CASSYSSGLNYGYTF	TGTGCCAGCAGTTACTCTTCAGGTTTAAACTATGGCTACACCTTC
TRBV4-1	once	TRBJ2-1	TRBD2	CASSQGGGEQFF	TGCGCCAGCAGCCAAGGGGGGGGTGAGCAGTTCTTC
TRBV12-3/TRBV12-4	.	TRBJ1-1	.	CASSLRVNTEAFF	TGTGCCAGCAGTCTCAGGGTTAACACTGAAGCTTTCTTT
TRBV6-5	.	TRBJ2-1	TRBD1	CASSSGTGAVNEQFF	TGTGCCAGCAGTTCCGGGACAGGGGCGGTCAATGAGCAGTTCTTC
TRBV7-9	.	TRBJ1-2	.	CASSPGVYYGYTF	TGTGCCAGCAGCCCCGGAGTCTACTATGGCTACACCTTC
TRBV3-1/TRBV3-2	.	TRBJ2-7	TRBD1	CASSWTGFYEQYF	TGTGCCAGCAGCTGGACAGGTTTCTACGAGCAGTACTTC
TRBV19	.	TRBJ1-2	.	CASSSKRYGYTF	TGTGCCAGTAGTTCGAAACGATATGGCTACACCTTC
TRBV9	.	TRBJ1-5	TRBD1	CASSVGTGEAQPQHF	TGTGCCAGCAGCGTAGGGACAGGGGAGGCTCAGCCCCAGCATTTT
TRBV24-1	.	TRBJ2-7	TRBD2	CATSDNVAGGMYEQYF	TGTGCCACCAGTGATAACGTAGCGGGAGGGATGTACGAGCAGTACTTC
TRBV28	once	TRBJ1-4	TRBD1	CASSPRTGEEKLFF	TGTGCCAGCAGTCCTAGGACAGGGGAAGAAAAACTGTTTTTT
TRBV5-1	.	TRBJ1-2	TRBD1	CASRLFGTANNYGYTF	TGCGCCAGCAGACTTTTCGGGACAGCGAATAACTATGGCTACACCTTC
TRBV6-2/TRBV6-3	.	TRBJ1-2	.	CASSKDRIYGYTF	TGTGCCAGCAGTAAAGACAGGATCTATGGCTACACCTTC
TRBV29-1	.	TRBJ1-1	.	CSVEGRLNTEAFF	TGCAGCGTTGAAGGACGTCTGAACACTGAAGCTTTCTTT
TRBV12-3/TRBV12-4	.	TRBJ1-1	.	CASWRAPTNEAFF	TGTGCCAGCTGGAGGGCCCCAACTAATGAAGCTTTCTTT
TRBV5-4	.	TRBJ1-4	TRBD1	CASSRDRGHSEKLFF	TGTGCCAGCAGCCGGGACAGGGGTCATTCGGAAAAACTGTTTTTT
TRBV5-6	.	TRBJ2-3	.	CASSFPRADDTETQYF	TGTGCCAGCAGCTTCCCCCGAGCGGACGACACAGAAACGCAGTATTTT
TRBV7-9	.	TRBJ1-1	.	CASSLLGAKNTEAFF	TGTGCCAGCAGCTTATTAGGGGCCAAGAACACTGAAGCTTTCTTT
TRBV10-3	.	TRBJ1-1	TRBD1	CAISTGGEVAFF	TGTGCCATCAGTACAGGGGGGGAGGTAGCTTTCTTT
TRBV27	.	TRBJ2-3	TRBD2	CASSYREGADTQYF	TGTGCCAGCAGTTATCGGGAGGGGGCAGATACGCAGTATTTT
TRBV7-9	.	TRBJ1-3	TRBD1	CASSPSTLATGGSGNTIYF	TGTGCCAGCAGCCCCTCAACCCTAGCGACAGGGGGTTCTGGAAACACCATATATTTT